This is a list of T cell receptor beta chains from one sample in a study of shared clonotypes between healthy human individuals. TCRdb's copy holds only in-frame clones and misses some; the assay was immunoSEQ multiplex PCR. The sample has fewer than 550,000 clones; roughly 85% are singletons. Material for sequencing was PBMCs. All receptors derive from a middle-aged woman in good health. Some clones in this sample may be carry-over from other donors' samples. CDR3s include the opening cysteine and the closing phenylalanine or tryptophan. D genes are given only for firm matches. Size is omitted from some rows. Given values are once, few, many or a class for expanded clones.

abundance | j_gene | v_gene | d_gene | CDR3nt | CDR3aa
- | TRBJ1-5 | TRBV19 | - | TGTGCCAGTAGTCCCCTCACGGCAGGGAATGGTCAGCCCCAGCATTTT | CASSPLTAGNGQPQHF
few | TRBJ1-2 | TRBV7-9 | TRBD1 | TGTGCCAGCAGCCGGGACAGGGTATCATTGCGCTATGGCTACACCTTC | CASSRDRVSLRYGYTF
- | TRBJ2-5 | TRBV2 | TRBD2 | TGTGCCAGCAGGGAGCGGGGAGAGACCCAGTACTTC | CASRERGETQYF
- | TRBJ2-1 | TRBV7-9 | - | TGTGCCAGCAGCTTAGCTGAGCGCAAGCAGTTCTTC | CASSLAERKQFF
- | TRBJ2-5 | TRBV7-9 | - | TGTGCCAGCAGCCTTGGGACGGCGGCGGGTTGGGAGACCCAGTACTTC | CASSLGTAAGWETQYF
once | TRBJ2-1 | TRBV29-1 | TRBD2 | TGCAGCGTTGATCCAGCGGGAGGGGACTACAATGAGCAGTTCTTC | CSVDPAGGDYNEQFF
- | TRBJ1-1 | TRBV19 | - | TGTGCCAGTAGTATTGCGCACGGCGCCCCCGAAGCTTTCTTT | CASSIAHGAPEAFF
- | TRBJ1-5 | TRBV7-8 | - | TGTGCCAGCAGCAAAGAGCGGGATCGCAATCAGCCCCAGCATTTT | CASSKERDRNQPQHF
- | TRBJ2-1 | TRBV28 | - | TGTGCCAGCAGTCTAGCGACTGGGCAGTTCTTC | CASSLATGQFF
once | TRBJ2-5 | TRBV5-1 | - | TGCGCCAGCAGTGGGGGGAACCAAGAGACCCAGTACTTC | CASSGGNQETQYF
- | TRBJ2-5 | TRBV19 | TRBD2 | TGTGCCAGTAGTGCCAGACTAGCGGGAGGAGAGACCCAGTACTTC | CASSARLAGGETQYF
- | TRBJ2-1 | TRBV5-4 | - | TGTGCCAGCAGCTGGACCGAGGTCAATGAGCAGTTCTTC | CASSWTEVNEQFF
- | TRBJ2-2 | TRBV10-3 | - | TGTGCCATCACCGGGGGGACAATCACCGGGGAGCTGTTTTTT | CAITGGTITGELFF
- | TRBJ1-5 | TRBV5-8 | - | TGTGCCAGCAGCTTTGACAGGATGCTATGTAGCAATCAGCCCCAGCATTTT | CASSFDRMLCSNQPQHF
- | TRBJ2-1 | TRBV14 | - | TGTGCCAGCAGCCATTTGGGGGCGGGGAATGAGCAGTTCTTC | CASSHLGAGNEQFF
- | TRBJ2-1 | TRBV19 | - | TGTGCCACCTCTGATGGTCCTAGCTCCTACAATGAGCAGTTCTTC | CATSDGPSSYNEQFF
- | TRBJ2-7 | TRBV27 | - | TGTGCCAGCAGTCGCTCCCCGGGACCCGTCGCGGTCTACGAGCAGTACTTC | CASSRSPGPVAVYEQYF
- | TRBJ2-2 | TRBV11-3 | TRBD1 | TGTGCCAGCAGCCGCGGACAGGGCCCGGCCGGGGAGCTGTTTTTT | CASSRGQGPAGELFF
- | TRBJ1-2 | TRBV30 | TRBD1 | TGTGCCTGTGATTATGAGGGGGCGGGTGGCTACACCTTC | CACDYEGAGGYTF
- | TRBJ1-2 | TRBV7-6 | - | TGTGCCAGCAGCCTACAACCGGGGGCGGATGGCTACACCTTC | CASSLQPGADGYTF
- | TRBJ2-7 | TRBV11-2 | - | TGTGCCAGCAGTTTCCAGCACGGGGAGCAGTACTTC | CASSFQHGEQYF
few | TRBJ2-3 | TRBV9 | - | TGTGCCAGCAGCGTAGGCCCCAAAAATACGTTTAGCACAGATACGCAGTATTTT | CASSVGPKNTFSTDTQYF
- | TRBJ2-1 | TRBV7-3 | - | TGTGCCAGCAGCCCGAGCCTGTACAATGAGCAGTTCTTC | CASSPSLYNEQFF
- | TRBJ2-7 | TRBV6-1 | - | TGTGCCAGCAGTGGGGTGAACCTCTACTGGCAGTACTTC | CASSGVNLYWQYF
- | TRBJ1-1 | TRBV6-5 | - | TGTGCCAGCAGTTATACAGGGATGAACACTGAAGCTTTCTTT | CASSYTGMNTEAFF
once | TRBJ1-1 | TRBV19 | - | TGTGCCAGTAGTTCGGGACGGGAAGCTTTCTTT | CASSSGREAFF
- | TRBJ2-5 | TRBV7-8 | - | TGTGCCAGCAGCTTGAGGGGCCAGGGGGTGGCGGGAACGGATCTGCAGTACTTC | CASSLRGQGVAGTDLQYF
- | TRBJ2-6 | TRBV2 | - | TGTGCCAGCAGTCCCCGTGTAGAATCTGGGGCCAACGTCCTGACTTTC | CASSPRVESGANVLTF
- | TRBJ2-7 | TRBV18 | - | TGTGCCAGCTCACCAAATAGCTACGAGCAGTACTTC | CASSPNSYEQYF
- | TRBJ1-1 | TRBV5-1 | - | TGCGCCAGCAGCTTGGAAGGCAGGGACACTGAAGCTTTCTTT | CASSLEGRDTEAFF
- | TRBJ2-7 | TRBV7-9 | - | TGTGCCAGCAGCTTACGTCAGGGCTACGAGCAGTACTTC | CASSLRQGYEQYF
- | TRBJ2-7 | TRBV28 | - | TGTGCCAGCAGTTTTAAGGGGGTCTCCTACGAGCAGTACTTC | CASSFKGVSYEQYF
- | TRBJ2-7 | TRBV18 | TRBD2 | TGTGCCAGCTCCGATTCAGGACTAGCGGGAGGCGAGCAGTACTTC | CASSDSGLAGGEQYF
- | TRBJ2-1 | TRBV29-1 | - | TGCAGCGTTGAAGAGGAATCCGAGGGACAGTTCTTC | CSVEEESEGQFF
- | TRBJ2-7 | TRBV28 | TRBD1 | TGTGCCAGCAGTTTGACAGGGGTTGGGTCCTACGAGCAGTACTTC | CASSLTGVGSYEQYF
- | TRBJ2-7 | TRBV5-1 | - | TGCGCCAGCAGCTTGGTTCCTACCTCGGGCGAGCAGTACTTC | CASSLVPTSGEQYF
once | TRBJ2-7 | TRBV5-1 | TRBD2 | TGCGCCAGCAGCCCGCTAGCGGGGCTTAGTAACGAGCAGTACTTC | CASSPLAGLSNEQYF
- | TRBJ2-7 | TRBV19 | - | TGTGCCAGTAGTGCTCCTACCTACGAGCAGTACTTC | CASSAPTYEQYF
- | TRBJ2-7 | TRBV7-9 | - | TGTGCCAGCAGCTTAGGGGGACCAGCCTACGAGCAGTACTTC | CASSLGGPAYEQYF
once | TRBJ2-1 | TRBV19 | TRBD2 | TGTGCCAGTAGCCCCTCTAGCGGGAGATGGGGCAATGAGCAGTTCTTC | CASSPSSGRWGNEQFF
- | TRBJ1-2 | TRBV5-1 | TRBD1 | TGCGCCAGCAGCGTCCAACAGGGGGCGGCCTATGGCTACACCTTC | CASSVQQGAAYGYTF
- | TRBJ1-4 | TRBV19 | - | TGTGCCAGTAGGCCGCAGGGGAAGGTGGTTGAAAAACTGTTTTTT | CASRPQGKVVEKLFF
many | TRBJ2-5 | TRBV30 | - | TGTGCCTGGAGCCCTGGGAGCGAAGAGACCCAGTACTTC | CAWSPGSEETQYF
- | TRBJ1-1 | TRBV7-9 | - | TGTGCCAGCAGCCCTCACGCTGAAGCTTTCTTT | CASSPHAEAFF
- | TRBJ2-7 | TRBV27 | - | TGTGCCAGCAGGGGGGGTTACGAGCAGTACTTC | CASRGGYEQYF
- | TRBJ2-7 | TRBV2 | - | TGTGCCAGCATGAAGGACTACGAGCAGTACTTC | CASMKDYEQYF
once | TRBJ1-4 | TRBV2 | - | TGTGCCAGCAGTGAGCGGGTGACTAATGAAAAACTGTTTTTT | CASSERVTNEKLFF
- | TRBJ2-3 | TRBV11-1 | TRBD2 | TGTGCCAGCAGCAAAGGAATCGGCGGCGGGAGGGCCATTGATACGCAGTATTTT | CASSKGIGGGRAIDTQYF
- | TRBJ2-5 | TRBV28 | TRBD2 | TGTGCCAGCAGTTTTAATAGGGTTAGCGGGAGTGTTAGAGAGACCCAGTACTTC | CASSFNRVSGSVRETQYF
- | TRBJ2-7 | TRBV11-2 | TRBD2 | TGTGCCAGCAGCTTATTAGCGGGAGTCTCCTACGAGCAGTACTTC | CASSLLAGVSYEQYF
- | TRBJ1-1 | TRBV5-4 | TRBD1 | TGTGCCAGCAGCCAGGACGGGACAGAGAACACTGAAGCTTTCTTT | CASSQDGTENTEAFF
- | TRBJ2-3 | TRBV7-8 | TRBD2 | TGTGCCAGCAGCTTAGCTGGGAGGGCCGGTACGCAGTATTTT | CASSLAGRAGTQYF
- | TRBJ1-5 | TRBV7-2 | - | TGTGCCAGCAGCTTAGATGCGGGTTATCAGCCCCAGCATTTT | CASSLDAGYQPQHF